The clone carrying this TCR beta chain has at least ten counts. What it binds is not known. The authors prepared the TCRbeta library with unique molecular identifiers. TCRdb itself ran the PCR reads through MiXCR, one entry per CDR3 protein. The sample includes fewer than 350,000 distinct CDR3 sequences, around 7.1% seen only once; the top ten take approximately 9.6%. The sample comes from a study of T-cell reconstitution after alpha-beta-depleted transplantation in children. Trimming took 1 base from V and 2 from J, leaving 10 bases between them. CDR1 SGHRS and CDR2 YFSETQ come from the germline V gene. CDR3 length equals 14 residues. Study-level results: A year had passed since transplant, and T-cell counts and diversity by then came mostly from newly produced T cells. About two months after transplant, alpha-beta T cells reportedly came from several hundred expanded graft clones. Certain patients had high TCRbeta diversity at day 60, and it came from recipient T cells and thymic progenitors that survived.

This receptor was obtained from a female patient aged 2-9 years who had a stem cell transplant for Fanconi anemia, so the T cells may come from the graft donor. This chain connects TRBV5-1 to TRBJ2-7, with D possibly called TRBD1 or TRBD2 (6 bases each). The starting material was peripheral blood, obtained 360 days after TCRalphabeta/CD19-depleted stem cell transplant. In DNA, the CDR3 is TGCGCCAGCAGCTTGCGGGGGCCCACCTACGAGCAGTACTTC. Amino acids: CASSLRGPTYEQYF.